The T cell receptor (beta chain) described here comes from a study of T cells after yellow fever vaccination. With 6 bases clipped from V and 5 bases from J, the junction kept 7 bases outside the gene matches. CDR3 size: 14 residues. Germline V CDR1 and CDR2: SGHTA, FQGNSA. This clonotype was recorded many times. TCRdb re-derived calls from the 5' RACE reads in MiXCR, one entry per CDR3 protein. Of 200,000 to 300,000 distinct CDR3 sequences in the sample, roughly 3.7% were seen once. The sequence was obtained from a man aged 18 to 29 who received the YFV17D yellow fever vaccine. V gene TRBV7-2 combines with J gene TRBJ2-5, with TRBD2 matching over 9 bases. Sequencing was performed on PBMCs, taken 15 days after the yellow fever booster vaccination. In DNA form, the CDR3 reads TGTGCCAGCAGTCTCGGGACTAGCAGGGAGACCCAGTACTTC. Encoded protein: CASSLGTSRETQYF.